The 30 T cell receptor beta chains below all came from one sample that was sequenced in a study of cytomegalovirus exposure and HLA in healthy donors. The PCR made use of 60 Vbeta and 13 Jbeta primers. Assay used: immunoSEQ multiplex PCR; TCRdb lists only in-frame clones, some missing. The sample includes about 160,000 clones, about 80% of them seen just once. The specimen sequenced was PBMCs. The receptors derive from a man aged 25 to 40 in good health and CMV-seronegative.

A remark on this clone: Additional DNA sequences in this sample encode the identical CDR3. V is TRBV30 and J is TRBJ1-1; TRBD1 matches 8 bases. The CDR3 extends over 13 amino acids. Germline V gene data show CDR1 as GTSNPN and CDR2 as SVGIG (reference sequence). V lost 5 bases to trimming and J lost 1 base; unmatched junction nucleotides: 3. CDR3 amino acids: CAWDRGPNTEAFF. In nucleotides, the CDR3 is TGTGCCTGGGACAGGGGCCCGAACACTGAAGCTTTCTTT.

Details on this clone: A read error may account for a junction end that differs from germline. The chain employs TRBV7-7 and TRBJ2-7; weak D call: TRBD2 (6 bases). The length of the CDR3 is 13 residues. The germline CDR1 and CDR2 sequences are SSHAT and FNYEAQ (reference sequence). The CDR3: CASSLVGGYEQYF. The CDR3 coding sequence is TGTGCTAGCAGCTTAGTTGGAGGGTACGAGCAGTACTTC.

This clone was seen only once. The chain employs TRBV6-5 and TRBJ2-1, with 11 positions matching TRBD2. This CDR3 region has 14 residues. Per germline, CDR1 MNHEY and CDR2 SVGAGI. V was clipped by 6 bases and J by 7 bases; unmatched bases: 5. CDR3 region: CASRTGLADNEQFF. The CDR3 DNA follows: TGTGCCAGCAGAACGGGACTAGCGGATAATGAGCAGTTCTTC.

V and J are TRBV14 and TRBJ2-3; the D gene is possibly TRBD2 (5 bases). V lost 4 bases, J lost 0 bases, and 14 bases lay in between. Germline V gives CDR1 SGHDN, CDR2 FVKESK. The CDR3 totals 16 residues. The CDR3 nucleotides read TGTGCCAGCAGCCCACTCAAGCGGTCTAGCACAGATACGCAGTATTTT. This gives the protein CASSPLKRSSTDTQYF.

This chain links TRBV2 with TRBJ1-1; D remains ambiguous. The CDR3 extends over 13 amino acids. CDR1 is SNHLY, CDR2 FYNNEI, per germline. With 8 bases removed from V and 0 bases from J, the gap between germline ends came to 10 bases. The CDR3 nucleotides are TGTGCCAGCGGAGTGTACATGAACACTGAAGCTTTCTTT. Translation gives CASGVYMNTEAFF.

The chain recombines TRBV27 with TRBJ1-1; D ambiguous. V dropped 5 bases and J dropped 0 bases, with 7 bases sitting between them. CDR3 length equals 13 residues. Per the germline V gene, CDR1 is MNHEY and CDR2 is SMNVEV (reference sequence). The DNA of the CDR3 is TGTGCCAGCAGTAAAACACTGAACACTGAAGCTTTCTTT. It encodes CASSKTLNTEAFF.

A remark on this clone: The junction shows a germline mismatch at one end, possibly a read error. The gene calls are TRBV27 and TRBJ1-5, with 7 bases aligning to TRBD1. CDR3 length equals 17 residues. Germline V CDR1 and CDR2: MNHEY, SMNVEV (reference sequence). CDR3 sequence reads: CAGRSTGAVYSNQPQHF. The CDR3 DNA sequence: TGTGCCGGCAGATCCACAGGGGCCGTATATAGCAATCAGCCCCAGCATTTT.

This clone was seen a few times. The gene calls are TRBV7-8 and TRBJ1-4; D call uncertain. This CDR3 comprises 13 residues. V was trimmed by 1 base and J by 4 bases, leaving 4 bases between them. Germline V gene sequence: CDR1 SGHVS, CDR2 FQNEAQ. The chain's CDR3 is CASSLGSNEKLFF. For the CDR3, the DNA is TGTGCCAGCAGCTTAGGGAGTAATGAAAAACTGTTTTTT. Filled out from reference TRBV7-8 and TRBJ1-4, the complete variable domain reads GAGVSQSPRYKVAKRGQDVALRCDPISGHVSLFWYQQALGQGPEFLTYFQNEAQLDKSGLPSDRFFAERPEGSVSTLKIQRTQQEDSAVYLCASSLGSNEKLFFGSGTQLSVL.

This chain connects TRBV4-1 to TRBJ2-5, with TRBD1 identical over 8 bases. The CDR3 has 14 amino acids. V lost 3 bases and J lost 3; bases outside the gene matches: 3. Germline V gene lookup returns CDR1 MGHRA and CDR2 YSYEKL. CDR3 loop: CASSHPDREETQYF. CDR3 nucleotide sequence: TGCGCCAGCAGCCACCCGGACAGGGAAGAGACCCAGTACTTC.

The chain has TRBV10-1 and TRBJ2-5; D might be TRBD1 (5 bases). Trimming took off 2 bases at V and 3 bases at J, with 13 bases between the two ends. Germline CDR1 reads WNHNN; CDR2 reads SYGVQD (reference sequence). The CDR3 is 15 residues long. The CDR3 DNA sequence: TGCGCCAGCAGTGAGGGGGCCTATAGTAAAGAGACCCAGTACTTC. It codes for CASSEGAYSKETQYF.

The chain recombines TRBV30 with TRBJ2-7, with D tentatively TRBD2 (6 bases). Germline CDR1 reads GTSNPN; CDR2 reads SVGIG (reference sequence). V lost 2 bases to trimming and J lost 4 bases, with 9 bases between them. The CDR3 extends over 12 amino acids. DNA for the CDR3: TGTGCCTGGAGTCCCGCGGGGTACGAGCAGTACTTC. Amino acid sequence: CAWSPAGYEQYF.

The gene calls are TRBV4-2 and TRBJ2-2, with 10 bases identical to TRBD1. The V segment lost 4 bases and the J segment 4 bases; nucleotides outside the gene matches: 3. The germline V gene has CDR1 LGHNA and CDR2 YNFKEQ. The CDR3 length is 15 residues. CDR3 coding DNA: TGTGCCAGCAGCCCCGGGACAGGGGTCACCGGGGAGCTGTTTTTT. Translated: CASSPGTGVTGELFF.

The chain has TRBV11-2 and TRBJ2-1; D gene unclear. The CDR3 sequence is 13 residues long. Germline-derived CDR1 and CDR2 are SGHAT and FQNNGV. V was trimmed by 0 bases and J by 6 bases, leaving 6 bases between them. CDR3 nucleotides: TGTGCCAGCAGCTTAGAACTAATCAATGAGCAGTTCTTC. Translated: CASSLELINEQFF.

V usage is TRBV19 and J usage is TRBJ2-3; 7 bases line up with TRBD2. V gave up 0 bases and J gave up 5 bases; unmatched junction bases: 14. CDR3 length equals 18 residues. CDR1 LNHDA and CDR2 SQIVND come from the germline V gene (reference sequence). The CDR3 sequence is CASSIEKRASGSRDTQYF. The CDR3 DNA reads as TGTGCCAGTAGTATAGAGAAGAGGGCTAGCGGTAGTAGAGATACGCAGTATTTT.

The gene calls are TRBV15 and TRBJ2-7; 16 bases fit TRBD2. The CDR3 covers 15 residues. J was trimmed by 4 bases and V by 5 bases; bases with no gene match: 2. CDR1 and CDR2 (germline): LNHNV, YYDKDF (reference sequence). The CDR3 is CATSGGLAGGYEQYF. The CDR3, as DNA: TGTGCCACCAGCGGGGGACTAGCGGGAGGGTACGAGCAGTACTTC.

This chain uses TRBV19 with TRBJ2-1; 8 bases line up with TRBD2. Germline trimming cut 8 bases from V and 3 bases from J; bases unmatched to any gene: 6. The CDR3 runs 14 residues. Germline V CDR1 and CDR2: LNHDA, SQIVND (reference sequence). The CDR3 region is CASLSREGYNEQFF. The DNA for the CDR3 is TGTGCCAGTCTCAGCCGGGAGGGCTACAATGAGCAGTTCTTC.

The V and J genes are TRBV4-3 and TRBJ2-7, with TRBD1 matching 7 bases. The germline V gene has CDR1 LGHNA and CDR2 YSLEER. The CDR3 spans 15 residues. V dropped 1 base and J dropped 2; count of bases not matched to a gene: 5. The CDR3 bases are TGCGCCAGCAGCCAAGCGACAGGGTCGGCCTACGAGCAGTACTTC. It is translated as CASSQATGSAYEQYF.

This clone has only a few counts. The chain couples TRBV7-9 to TRBJ2-5, with D perhaps TRBD1 (6 bases). The CDR3 has 14 amino acids. Trimming shortened V by 5 bases and J by 4 bases, and 14 bases separated the two germline ends. The V gene's germline CDR1 is SEHNR and CDR2 FQNEAQ (reference sequence). The DNA of the CDR3 is TGTGCCAGCAGCCACGTGCAGGGGTCAGAGACCCAGTACTTC. This gives the protein CASSHVQGSETQYF.

The chain is built from TRBV11-3 and TRBJ2-1; no clear D. The CDR3 spans 14 residues. Germline CDR1 and CDR2: SGHNT and YENEEA. Trimming stripped 5 bases from V and 0 bases from J, with 8 bases between. The CDR3, as DNA: TGTGCCAGCAGCCGCGGAAGCTCCTACAATGAGCAGTTCTTC. Protein sequence: CASSRGSSYNEQFF.

This clone was picked up one time. The rearrangement joins TRBV1 to TRBJ1-3. TRBV1 is assigned pseudogene status. CDR3 length equals 16 residues. CDR3 coding DNA: TGCACCAGCAGTCACTGGAGGACTCCCTCTGGAAACACCATATATTTT. Its translation: CTSSHWRTPSGNTIYF.

This clone was counted between two and nine times. The chain has TRBV14 and TRBJ1-1; weak D call: TRBD1 (6 bases). This CDR3 is built from 17 residues. Trimming left V 1 base short and J 8 bases short, with 23 bases between. Looked up from germline, CDR1 is SGHDN and CDR2 is FVKESK. This chain's CDR3 is CASSQVWPIGRTAEAFF. CDR3 coding DNA: TGTGCCAGCAGCCAAGTCTGGCCCATCGGTCGGACAGCCGAAGCTTTCTTT.

This clone was observed a handful of times. This chain joins TRBV13 and TRBJ2-3; D perhaps matches TRBD2 (6 bases). The germline V gene has CDR1 PRHDT and CDR2 FYEKMQ (reference sequence). This CDR3 is 15 amino acids long. The V and J ends lost 2 bases and 5 bases respectively, with 14 bases between them. The CDR3 sequence: CASSLTFNSGDTQYF. Written as DNA, the CDR3 is TGTGCCAGCAGCTTAACTTTTAATAGCGGAGATACGCAGTATTTT.

The rearrangement uses TRBV7-2 and TRBJ1-2; D unclear. The CDR3 is 13 residues long. Germline CDR1 is SGHTA and CDR2 is FQGNSA. V was clipped by 5 bases and J by 7 bases, with 14 bases between them. CDR3 region: CASSPAGDPGYTF. CDR3 nucleotide sequence: TGTGCCAGCAGCCCGGCGGGTGATCCTGGCTACACCTTC. Complete variable domain (other parts from reference TRBV7-2 and TRBJ1-2): GAGVSQSPSNKVTEKGKDVELRCDPISGHTALYWYRQSLGQGLEFLIYFQGNSAPDKSGLPSDRFSAERTGGSVSTLTIQRTQQEDSAVYLCASSPAGDPGYTFGSGTRLTVV.

The rearrangement links TRBV7-6 to TRBJ2-7; no clear D gene. In germline, CDR1 is SGHVS, CDR2 FNYEAQ. V lost 0 bases and J 0 bases, leaving 9 bases between the germline ends. The CDR3 has 15 amino acids. The CDR3 loop reads CASSLAPISSYEQYF. CDR3 bases: TGTGCCAGCAGCTTAGCCCCGATCAGCTCCTACGAGCAGTACTTC.

The table lists this clone with a few counts. The genes are TRBV9 and TRBJ1-2; D call uncertain. The CDR3 length is 14 residues. Germline V CDR1 and CDR2: SGDLS, YYNGEE. V was clipped by 4 bases and J by 7 bases, with 17 bases between them. The CDR3 DNA is TGTGCCAGCAGCCCTAGCGCCGGGAGTCCTGGCTACACCTTC. Amino acid sequence: CASSPSAGSPGYTF.

The chain couples TRBV27 to TRBJ2-7; unclear D gene. CDR1 and CDR2 from the germline V gene are MNHEY and SMNVEV (reference sequence). The CDR3 loop spans 13 amino acids. V lost 5 bases to trimming and J lost 5 bases, with 13 bases between them. The CDR3 is CASSPVASNEQYF. The CDR3 coding sequence is TGTGCCAGCAGTCCTGTAGCCTCTAACGAGCAGTACTTC.

The gene calls are TRBV30 and TRBJ1-6, with TRBD1 identical over 8 bases. Germline loops: CDR1 GTSNPN, CDR2 SVGIG (reference sequence). Unmatched junction bases numbered 12, after V lost 5 bases and J lost 0 bases. The CDR3 consists of 18 residues. CDR3 nucleotides: TGTGCCTGGGGGAAACCCCCAGGGGGCGGCTCCTATAATTCACCCCTCCACTTT. Encoded protein: CAWGKPPGGGSYNSPLHF.

The chain uses TRBV18 and TRBJ2-1; D perhaps matches TRBD1 (6 bases). V dropped 1 base and J dropped 6 bases, with 19 bases sitting between them. This CDR3 is built from 17 residues. Germline lookup yields CDR1 KGHSH and CDR2 LQKENI. The DNA of the CDR3 is TGTGCCAGCTCACCACTGGTGTCACAGGGTTATTTCAATGAGCAGTTCTTC. Translation: CASSPLVSQGYFNEQFF. Full variable domain (outside the CDR3, taken from reference TRBV18 and TRBJ2-1): NAGVMQNPRHLVRRRGQEARLRCSPMKGHSHVYWYRQLPEEGLKFMVYLQKENIIDESGMPKERFSAEFPKEGPSILRIQQVVRGDSAAYFCASSPLVSQGYFNEQFFGPGTRLTVL.

The CDR3 bases are TGTGCCAGCAGTTCGACAGGGGTCGAGCAGTACTTC. It encodes CASSSTGVEQYF. V is TRBV7-9 and J is TRBJ2-5, with 8 bases identical to TRBD1. The DNA end is a closer match to TRBJ2-7, so the J assignment may be wrong. The germline gives CDR1 SEHNR, CDR2 FQNEAQ (reference sequence). The CDR3 extends over 12 amino acids.

The chain joins TRBV7-6 to TRBJ2-7; 11 nucleotides line up with TRBD2. The germline V gene has CDR1 SGHVS and CDR2 FNYEAQ. The CDR3 length is 14 residues. Trimming took 5 bases from V and 2 from J; bases not matched to a gene: 2. The CDR3 is CASSGSGGAYEQYF. DNA of the CDR3: TGTGCCAGCAGCGGTAGCGGGGGGGCCTACGAGCAGTACTTC.